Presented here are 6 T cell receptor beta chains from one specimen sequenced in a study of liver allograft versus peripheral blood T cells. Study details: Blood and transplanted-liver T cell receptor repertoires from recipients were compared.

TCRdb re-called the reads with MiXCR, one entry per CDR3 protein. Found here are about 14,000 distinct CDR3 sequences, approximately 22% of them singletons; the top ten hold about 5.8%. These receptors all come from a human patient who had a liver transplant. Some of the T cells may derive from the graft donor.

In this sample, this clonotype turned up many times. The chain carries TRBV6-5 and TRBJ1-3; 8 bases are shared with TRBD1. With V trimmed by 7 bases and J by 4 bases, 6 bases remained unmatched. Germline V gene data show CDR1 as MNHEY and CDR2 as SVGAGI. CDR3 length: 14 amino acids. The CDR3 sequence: CASTQGAGGNTIYF. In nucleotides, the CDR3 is TGTGCCAGCACCCAGGGGGCAGGAGGAAACACCATATATTTT.

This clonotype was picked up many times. The CDR3 DNA is TGTGCCAGCAGTTACTCTCAGGGGCCATCGTGGATGAACACTGAAGCTTTCTTT. It yields the protein CASSYSQGPSWMNTEAFF. The chain has TRBV6-2 or TRBV6-3 and TRBJ1-1; tentative D call: TRBD1 (6 bases). Germline loops: CDR1 MNHEY, CDR2 SVGEGT. This CDR3 has 18 amino acids. Trimming took 0 bases from V and 0 from J, leaving 17 bases between them.

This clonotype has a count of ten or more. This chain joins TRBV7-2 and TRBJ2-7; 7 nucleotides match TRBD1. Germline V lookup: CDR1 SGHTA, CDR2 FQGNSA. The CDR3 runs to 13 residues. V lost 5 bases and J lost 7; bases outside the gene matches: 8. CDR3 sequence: CASSQNRGGEQYF. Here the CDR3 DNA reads TGTGCCAGCAGCCAGAACAGGGGCGGGGAGCAGTACTTC.

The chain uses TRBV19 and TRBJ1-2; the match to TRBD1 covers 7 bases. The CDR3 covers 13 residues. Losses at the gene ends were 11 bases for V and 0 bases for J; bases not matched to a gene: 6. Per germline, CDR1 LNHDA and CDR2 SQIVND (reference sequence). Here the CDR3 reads CAGRQGPNYGYTF. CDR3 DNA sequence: TGTGCCGGGAGACAGGGCCCTAACTATGGCTACACCTTC.

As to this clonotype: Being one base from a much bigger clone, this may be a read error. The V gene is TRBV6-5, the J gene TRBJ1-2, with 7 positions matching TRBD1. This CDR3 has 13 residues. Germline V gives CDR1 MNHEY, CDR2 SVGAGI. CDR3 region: CASSGTANYDYTF. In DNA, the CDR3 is TGTGCCAGCAGCGGGACAGCTAACTATGACTACACCTTC.

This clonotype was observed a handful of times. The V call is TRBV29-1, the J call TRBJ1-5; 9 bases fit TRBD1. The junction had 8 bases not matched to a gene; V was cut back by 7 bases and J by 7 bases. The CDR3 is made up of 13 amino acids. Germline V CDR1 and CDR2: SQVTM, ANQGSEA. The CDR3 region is CSASTGGGQPQHF. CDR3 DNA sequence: TGCAGCGCCAGTACAGGGGGCGGCCAGCCCCAGCATTTT.